Each of the 20 T cell receptor beta chains below was sequenced from the same sample in a study of shared clonotypes between healthy human individuals. TCRdb's copy holds only in-frame clones and misses some; the assay was immunoSEQ multiplex PCR. The sample holds about 560,000 clones, around 81% seen once. The sample consisted of PBMCs. These TCRs come from a middle-aged woman in good health. Some clones in this sample may be carry-over from other donors' samples.

V usage is TRBV5-1 and J usage is TRBJ2-1; TRBD2 agrees at 8 bases. Germline CDR1 reads SGHRS; CDR2 reads YFSETQ. The CDR3 has 14 amino acids. The junction had 10 bases not matched to a gene; V was cut back by 6 bases and J by 8 bases. CDR3: CASNDGRARDEQFF. The CDR3 bases are TGCGCCAGCAACGACGGGAGGGCCCGGGATGAGCAGTTCTTC. Drawing the rest from reference TRBV5-1 and TRBJ2-1, the complete variable domain is KAGVTQTPRYLIKTRGQQVTLSCSPISGHRSVSWYQQTPGQGLQFLFEYFSETQRNKGNFPGRFSGRQFSNSRSEMNVSTLELGDSALYLCASNDGRARDEQFFGPGTRLTVL.

The chain recombines TRBV29-1 with TRBJ2-1; D is unresolved. CDR3 length: 13 amino acids. Deletions cut 6 bases from V and 0 bases from J, with 9 bases between. Germline assignment: CDR1 SQVTM and CDR2 ANQGSEA. The CDR3: CSVFLGSYNEQFF. The CDR3 DNA sequence: TGCAGCGTCTTCCTCGGCTCCTACAATGAGCAGTTCTTC.

The chain recombines TRBV7-9 with TRBJ1-1; perhaps TRBD1 as D (6 bases). The CDR3 covers 14 residues. CDR1 and CDR2 (germline): SEHNR, FQNEAQ (reference sequence). V lost 6 bases and J 0 bases, leaving 11 bases between the germline ends. CDR3 protein: CASRRDRLNTEAFF. As DNA, the CDR3 is TGTGCCAGCAGACGAGACAGGCTGAACACTGAAGCTTTCTTT.

J is TRBJ1-3 and V is TRBV6-5; TRBD1 might be the D (6 bases). The CDR3 covers 13 residues. V lost 8 bases and J 4 bases, leaving 12 bases between the germline ends. CDR1 and CDR2 (germline): MNHEY, SVGAGI. This CDR3 is CASRGGPGNTIYF. The CDR3 DNA follows: TGTGCCAGCCGGGGGGGGCCGGGAAACACCATATATTTT.

This rearrangement joins TRBV5-1 to TRBJ2-5; D gene ambiguous. The ends were cut back, 0 bases at V and 0 bases at J, with 6 bases in the middle. There are 14 residues in the CDR3. Germline V gene sequence: CDR1 SGHRS, CDR2 YFSETQ. In DNA, the CDR3 is TGCGCCAGCAGCTTGGGCAACCACCAAGAGACCCAGTACTTC. Residues: CASSLGNHQETQYF.

The J gene is TRBJ2-7, the V gene TRBV5-1, with TRBD1 matching over 7 bases. Germline CDR1 and CDR2: SGHRS and YFSETQ. CDR3 size: 12 residues. V was pared by 4 bases and J by 6 bases, with 4 bases of the junction left unmatched. The CDR3 DNA sequence: TGCGCCAGCAGCACACAGGGGAGCGAGCAGTACTTC. Amino acid sequence: CASSTQGSEQYF.

The chain couples TRBV6-1 to TRBJ2-7, with 7 bases aligning to TRBD1. The germline V gene encodes CDR1 MNHNS and CDR2 SASEGT. With V trimmed by 5 bases and J by 3 bases, 7 bases remained unmatched. There are 14 residues in the CDR3. The CDR3 loop reads CASSPGTVNYEQYF. The CDR3 nucleotides are TGTGCCAGCAGTCCCGGGACAGTGAACTACGAGCAGTACTTC.

This CDR3 is CASSRPSGRFNTGELFF. CDR3 nucleotide sequence: TGTGCCAGCAGCCGACCTAGCGGGAGGTTTAACACCGGGGAGCTGTTTTTT. The chain combines TRBV7-9 with TRBJ2-2; 11 bases are shared with TRBD2. Germline CDR1 reads SEHNR; CDR2 reads FQNEAQ (reference sequence). V was pared by 5 bases and J by 2 bases, with 7 bases of the junction left unmatched. The CDR3 is made up of 17 amino acids.

V is TRBV4-3 and J is TRBJ2-1; 9 bases map to TRBD1. The CDR3 runs 18 residues. Germline V gene data show CDR1 as LGHNA and CDR2 as YSLEER. Losses at the gene ends were 0 bases for V and 3 bases for J; bases not matched to a gene: 9. The CDR3 DNA sequence: TGCGCCAGCAGCCAAGATCTGGGACAGGGTCGGGGCTACAATGAGCAGTTCTTC. As protein: CASSQDLGQGRGYNEQFF.

A word on this clone: The likely explanation is a read error, given a far larger clone one base away. Within the sample, other DNA sequences also encode this same CDR3. The chain uses TRBV30 and TRBJ1-5; no clear D gene. The CDR3 runs 14 residues. The germline V gene encodes CDR1 GTSNPN and CDR2 SVGIG (reference sequence). In DNA form, the CDR3 reads TGCGCCTGGAGTGTATCGCCGATCAATCAGCCCCAGCATTTT. It encodes CAWSVSPINQPQHF.

The V gene is TRBV28, the J gene TRBJ1-1, with D tentatively TRBD1 (5 bases). CDR1 and CDR2 from the germline V gene are MDHEN and SYDVKM. Trimming took off 6 bases at V and 6 bases at J, with 14 bases between the two ends. CDR3 length: 13 amino acids. This chain's CDR3 is CASSAPGDAEAFF. The DNA for the CDR3 is TGTGCCAGCAGCGCCCCCGGGGACGCTGAAGCTTTCTTT.

This clone was seen ten or more times. This chain uses TRBV28 with TRBJ1-5, with 8 bases identical to TRBD1. CDR1 and CDR2 (germline): MDHEN, SYDVKM. The CDR3 runs 15 residues. Losses at the gene ends were 5 bases for V and 6 bases for J; bases not matched to a gene: 9. The CDR3 sequence is CASSKRTGQFQPQHF. CDR3 in DNA: TGTGCCAGCAGTAAGCGGACAGGGCAATTTCAGCCCCAGCATTTT.

This clone occurred a few times. The J gene is TRBJ2-5, the V gene TRBV7-3; D uncertain. This CDR3 spans 13 amino acids. Trimming took off 5 bases at V and 0 bases at J, with 7 bases between the two ends. Germline V gene sequence: CDR1 SGHTA, CDR2 FQGTGA. CDR3 sequence (DNA): TGTGCCAGCAGCCAGAACCACCAAGAGACCCAGTACTTC. It is translated as CASSQNHQETQYF.

This clone was recorded at least ten times. Other nucleotide sequences from this sample produce the same CDR3. The chain links TRBV7-9 to TRBJ1-2, with D uncertain. In germline, CDR1 is SEHNR, CDR2 FQNEAQ (reference sequence). V dropped 5 bases and J dropped 2 bases, with 6 bases sitting between them. The CDR3 is made up of 12 amino acids. CDR3 nucleotide sequence: TGTGCCAGCAGCCCCGGCAACTATGGCTACACCTTC. Translation gives CASSPGNYGYTF.

The chain is built from TRBV12-5 and TRBJ2-3; D may be TRBD2 (5 bases). Trimming removed 5 bases from V and 3 bases from J, with 6 bases in between. The CDR3 spans 12 residues. Per germline, CDR1 LGHNT and CDR2 FRNRAP. The CDR3 nucleotides read TGTGCTAGTGGTCGGGATACAGATACGCAGTATTTT. As protein: CASGRDTDTQYF. Using reference TRBV12-5 and TRBJ2-3 for the parts outside the CDR3, the full variable domain is DARVTQTPRHKVTEMGQEVTMRCQPILGHNTVFWYRQTMMQGLELLAYFRNRAPLDDSGMPKDRFSAEMPDATLATLKIQPSEPRDSAVYFCASGRDTDTQYFGPGTRLTVL.

The chain couples TRBV5-4 to TRBJ2-7; 10 bases align to TRBD1. The V gene's germline CDR1 is SGHNT and CDR2 YYREEE (reference sequence). V lost 0 bases to trimming and J lost 4 bases; unmatched junction nucleotides: 7. The CDR3 totals 16 residues. The CDR3 region is CASSLVGGQGVYEQYF. CDR3 coding DNA: TGTGCCAGCAGCTTGGTAGGAGGACAGGGGGTTTACGAGCAGTACTTC.

This clone was seen more than once but under ten times. This chain links TRBV29-1 with TRBJ2-3, with 9 nucleotides matching TRBD2. Germline V lookup: CDR1 SQVTM, CDR2 ANQGSEA. CDR3 length: 14 amino acids. The V segment lost 1 base and the J segment 1 base; nucleotides outside the gene matches: 0. The CDR3: CSVEVAGGTDTQYF. As DNA, the CDR3 is TGCAGCGTTGAAGTAGCGGGAGGCACAGATACGCAGTATTTT.

About this clone: Distinct nucleotide sequences in the sample also encode this CDR3. The V and J genes are TRBV18 and TRBJ2-3; D not resolved. Germline V gene lookup returns CDR1 KGHSH and CDR2 LQKENI. This CDR3 is 15 amino acids long. V was pared by 8 bases and J by 0 bases, with 15 bases between. The CDR3 here is CASSPLATSTDTQYF. CDR3 sequence (DNA): TGTGCCAGCAGCCCTCTGGCAACTAGCACAGATACGCAGTATTTT.

The gene calls are TRBV30 and TRBJ2-5, with TRBD2 as a possible D gene (6 bases). The CDR3 runs 12 residues. Trimming cost V 0 bases and J 7 bases, with 9 bases left between them. In germline, CDR1 is GTSNPN, CDR2 SVGIG (reference sequence). The DNA for the CDR3 is TGTGCCTGGAGTGTACTAGCTGGGACCCAGTACTTC. Translated: CAWSVLAGTQYF. Complete variable domain (other parts from reference TRBV30 and TRBJ2-5): SQTIHQWPATLVQPVGSPLSLECTVEGTSNPNLYWYRQAAGRGLQLLFYSVGIGQISSEVPQNLSASRPQDRQFILSSKKLLLSDSGFYLCAWSVLAGTQYFGPGTRLLVL.

The V and J genes are TRBV30 and TRBJ1-2; 10 bases line up with TRBD1. Looked up from germline, CDR1 is GTSNPN and CDR2 is SVGIG (reference sequence). The CDR3 consists of 14 residues. After removal of 3 bases from V and 7 bases from J, the junction contained 8 bases not matched to a gene. CDR3 in DNA: TGTGCCTGGAGCCAGGACAGGGGGTATGGTGGCTACACCTTC. Translation gives CAWSQDRGYGGYTF.